This TCR beta chain stems from a study of CD8 T cells in ankylosing spondylitis. This clonotype showed up many times. The CDR3 contains 15 residues. Germline CDR1 reads DFQATT; CDR2 reads SNEGSKA (reference sequence). V shed 5 bases and J 6 bases; nucleotides not matched to a gene: 12. Each CDR3 protein gets one entry after TCRdb re-called the 5' RACE reads with MiXCR. The table records approximately 250,000 distinct CDR3 sequences, 20% to 30% of them present only once. The sample taken for sequencing was blood, either unsorted or a sorted T cell fraction (not recorded which). This chain uses TRBV20-1 with TRBJ1-4; 7 nucleotides agree with TRBD1. The TCR originated in a male donor with ankylosing spondylitis or in good health (not recorded which). In nucleotides, the CDR3 is TGCAGTGCTTCTTCCAGGGCAGGGGGGGATGAAAAACTGTTTTTT. It codes for CSASSRAGGDEKLFF.